This TCR beta chain is from a study of T-cell reconstitution after alpha-beta-depleted transplantation in children. The CDR3 covers 16 residues. The V gene lost 6 bases and the J gene lost 1 base, with 18 bases spanning the gap. Unique molecular identifiers tagged the TCRbeta library. TCRdb re-called the PCR reads with MiXCR, one entry per CDR3 protein. The sample lists around 580,000 distinct CDR3 sequences, under 30% occurring once. This clonotype has more than one count but fewer than ten. The V call is TRBV12-3 or TRBV12-4, the J call TRBJ1-1, with a tentative D call TRBD1 (6 bases). This TCR was recovered from a boy under two years old who had a stem cell transplant for acute myeloid leukemia, so the T cells may come from the graft donor. This sample comprised PBMCs, mostly from graft donor cells, obtained 360 days after TCRalphabeta/CD19-depleted stem cell transplant. In DNA form, the CDR3 reads TGTGCCAGCAGAAGACAGGACCTAGGGGAGAACACTGAAGCTTTCTTT. Translating gives CASRRQDLGENTEAFF.